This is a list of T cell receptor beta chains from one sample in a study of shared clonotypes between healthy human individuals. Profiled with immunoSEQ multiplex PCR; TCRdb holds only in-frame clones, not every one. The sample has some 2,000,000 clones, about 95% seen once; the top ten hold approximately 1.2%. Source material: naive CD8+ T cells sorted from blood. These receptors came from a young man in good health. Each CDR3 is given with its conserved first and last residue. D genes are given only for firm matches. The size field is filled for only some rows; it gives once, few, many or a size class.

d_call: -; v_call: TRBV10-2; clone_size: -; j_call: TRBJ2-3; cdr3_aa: CASSDGGASTDTQYF; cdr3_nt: TGCGCCAGCAGTGACGGGGGAGCTAGCACAGATACGCAGTATTTT
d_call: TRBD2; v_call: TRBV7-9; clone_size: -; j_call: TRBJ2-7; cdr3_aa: CASSLFPGGTSYEQYF; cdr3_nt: TGTGCCAGCAGCTTATTCCCGGGGGGTACCTCCTACGAGCAGTACTTC
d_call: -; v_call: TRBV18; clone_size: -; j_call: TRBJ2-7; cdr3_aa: CASSPYGALPGYYEQYF; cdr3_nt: TGTGCCAGCTCACCGTACGGGGCTCTCCCTGGGTACTACGAGCAGTACTTC
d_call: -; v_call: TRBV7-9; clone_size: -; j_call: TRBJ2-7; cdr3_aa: CASSPRTGSPNYEQYF; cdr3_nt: TGTGCCAGCAGCCCGCGAACAGGGTCCCCCAACTACGAGCAGTACTTC
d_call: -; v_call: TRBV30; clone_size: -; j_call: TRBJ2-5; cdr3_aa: CAWSRVGLETQYF; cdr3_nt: TGTGCCTGGAGTCGAGTAGGGCTTGAGACCCAGTACTTC
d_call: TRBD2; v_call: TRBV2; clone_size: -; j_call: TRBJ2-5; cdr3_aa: CASSPYLGLAEETQYF; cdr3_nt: TGTGCCAGCAGCCCCTACCTTGGACTAGCGGAAGAGACCCAGTACTTC
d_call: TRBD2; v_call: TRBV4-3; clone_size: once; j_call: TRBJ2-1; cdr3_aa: CASSRIAGVPYNEQFF; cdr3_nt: TGCGCCAGCAGCCGAATAGCGGGAGTTCCTTACAATGAGCAGTTCTTC
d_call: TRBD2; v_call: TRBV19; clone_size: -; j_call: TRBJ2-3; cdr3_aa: CASTYGAGSSDTQYF; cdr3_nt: TGTGCCAGTACTTATGGAGCGGGATCCTCAGATACGCAGTATTTT
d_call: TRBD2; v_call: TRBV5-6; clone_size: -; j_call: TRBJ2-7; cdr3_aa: CASSSAKREGLEQYF; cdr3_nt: TGTGCCAGCAGCTCGGCCAAGCGGGAGGGCCTGGAGCAGTACTTC
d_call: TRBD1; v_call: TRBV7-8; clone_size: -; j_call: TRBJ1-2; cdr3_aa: CASSPDRVDYGYTF; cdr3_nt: TGTGCCAGCAGCCCGGACAGGGTGGACTATGGCTACACCTTC
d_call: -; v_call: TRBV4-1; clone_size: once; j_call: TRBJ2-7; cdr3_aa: CASSHSVSYEQYF; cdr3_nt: TGCGCCAGCAGCCATAGTGTGTCCTACGAGCAGTACTTC
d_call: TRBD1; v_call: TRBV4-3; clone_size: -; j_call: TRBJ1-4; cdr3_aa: CASSHLYWARDRDSFNEKLFF; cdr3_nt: TGCGCCAGCAGCCACCTCTACTGGGCCCGGGACAGGGATAGTTTTAATGAAAAACTGTTTTTT
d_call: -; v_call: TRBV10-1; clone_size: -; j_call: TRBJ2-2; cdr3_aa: CASSERGSTGELFF; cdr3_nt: TGCGCCAGCAGTGAGAGAGGCAGCACCGGGGAGCTGTTTTTT
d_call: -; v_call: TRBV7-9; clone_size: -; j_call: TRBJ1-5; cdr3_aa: CASSLGGAGDQPQHF; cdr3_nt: TGTGCCAGCAGCTTAGGAGGTGCGGGGGATCAGCCCCAGCATTTT
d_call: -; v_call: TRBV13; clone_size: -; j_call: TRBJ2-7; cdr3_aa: CASSSTISYEQYF; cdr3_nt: TGTGCCAGCAGCTCAACTATATCCTACGAGCAGTACTTC
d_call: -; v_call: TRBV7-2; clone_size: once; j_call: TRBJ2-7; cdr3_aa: CASSLMTGGYEQYF; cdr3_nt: TGTGCCAGCAGCTTAATGACAGGTGGTTACGAGCAGTACTTC
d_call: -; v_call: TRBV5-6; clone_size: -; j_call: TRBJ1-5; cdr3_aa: CASSLGAGNQPQHF; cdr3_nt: TGTGCCAGCAGCCTGGGTGCGGGCAATCAGCCCCAGCATTTT
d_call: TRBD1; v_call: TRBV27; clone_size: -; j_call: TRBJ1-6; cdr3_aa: CASSLTLWDSYNSPLHF; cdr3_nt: TGTGCCAGCAGTTTAACCCTTTGGGACAGCTATAATTCACCCCTCCACTTT
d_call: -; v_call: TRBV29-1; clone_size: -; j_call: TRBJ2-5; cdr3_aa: CSVGQQETQYF; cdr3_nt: TGCAGCGTTGGACAGCAAGAGACCCAGTACTTC
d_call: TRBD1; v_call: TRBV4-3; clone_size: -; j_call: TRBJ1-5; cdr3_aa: CASSQDRGTGNQPQHF; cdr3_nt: TGCGCCAGCAGCCAAGATCGCGGGACAGGGAATCAGCCCCAGCATTTT
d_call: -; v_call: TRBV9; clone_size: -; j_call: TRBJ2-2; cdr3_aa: CASSAPDSGPGELFF; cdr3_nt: TGTGCCAGCAGCGCCCCGGACTCCGGGCCCGGGGAGCTGTTTTTT
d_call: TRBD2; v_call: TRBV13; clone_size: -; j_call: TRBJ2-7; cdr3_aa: CASSFGGGPYEQYF; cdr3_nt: TGTGCCAGCAGCTTCGGGGGGGGCCCCTACGAGCAGTACTTC
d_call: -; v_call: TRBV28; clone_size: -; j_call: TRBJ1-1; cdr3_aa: CASNSNTEAFF; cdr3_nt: TGTGCCAGCAACAGCAACACTGAAGCTTTCTTT
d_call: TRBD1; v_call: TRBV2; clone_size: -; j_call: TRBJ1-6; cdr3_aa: CASSGQGMGDSPLHF; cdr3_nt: TGTGCCAGCAGTGGACAGGGGATGGGTGATTCACCCCTCCACTTT
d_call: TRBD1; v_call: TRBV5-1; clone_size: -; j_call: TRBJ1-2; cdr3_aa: CASSLEGQGFYGYTF; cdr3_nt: TGCGCCAGCAGCTTGGAGGGACAGGGTTTCTATGGCTACACCTTC
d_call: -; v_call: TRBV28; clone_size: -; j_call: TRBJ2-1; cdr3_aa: CASSLAGLPFDEQFF; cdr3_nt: TGTGCCAGCAGTTTAGCGGGACTGCCCTTTGATGAGCAGTTCTTC
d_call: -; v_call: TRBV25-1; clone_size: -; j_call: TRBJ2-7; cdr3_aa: CASRGLQVYEQYF; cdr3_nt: TGTGCCAGCAGGGGTTTACAGGTATACGAGCAGTACTTC
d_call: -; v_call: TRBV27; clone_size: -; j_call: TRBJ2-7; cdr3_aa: CASSFASRSYEQYF; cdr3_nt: TGTGCCAGCAGTTTCGCGTCTCGCTCCTACGAGCAGTACTTC
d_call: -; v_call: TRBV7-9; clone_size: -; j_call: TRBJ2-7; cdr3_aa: CASSLALQGSYEQYF; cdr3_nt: TGTGCCAGCAGCTTAGCGTTACAGGGCTCCTACGAGCAGTACTTC
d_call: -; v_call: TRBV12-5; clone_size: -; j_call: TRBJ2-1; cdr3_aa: CASGWSLQPNEQFF; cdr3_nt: TGTGCTAGTGGTTGGTCACTGCAGCCCAATGAGCAGTTCTTC
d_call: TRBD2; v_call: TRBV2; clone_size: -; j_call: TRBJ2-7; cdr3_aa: CASSESGGPPYEQYF; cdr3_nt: TGTGCCAGCAGTGAATCGGGGGGACCCCCCTACGAGCAGTACTTC
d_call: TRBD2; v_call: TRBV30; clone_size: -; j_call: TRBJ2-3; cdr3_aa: CAWRGTSGRIFAKTDTQYF; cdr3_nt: TGTGCCTGGAGGGGGACTAGCGGGAGGATCTTTGCGAAAACAGATACGCAGTATTTT
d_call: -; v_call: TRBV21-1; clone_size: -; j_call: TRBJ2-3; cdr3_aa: CASSRNPQGQLTDTQYF; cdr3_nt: TGTGCCAGCAGCCGAAACCCTCAGGGGCAACTCACAGATACGCAGTATTTT
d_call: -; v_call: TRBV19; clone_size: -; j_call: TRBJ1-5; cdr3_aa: CASSIYIDQPQHF; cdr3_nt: TGTGCCAGTAGTATTTACATCGATCAGCCCCAGCATTTT
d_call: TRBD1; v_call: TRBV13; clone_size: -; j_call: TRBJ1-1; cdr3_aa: CASSSLGDRGHNTEAFF; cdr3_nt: TGTGCCAGCAGCTCACTGGGGGACAGGGGGCATAACACTGAAGCTTTCTTT
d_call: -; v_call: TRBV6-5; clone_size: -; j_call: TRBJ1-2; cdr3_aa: CASSYSVTLNYGYTF; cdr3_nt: TGTGCCAGCAGTTACTCTGTCACGTTGAACTATGGCTACACCTTC
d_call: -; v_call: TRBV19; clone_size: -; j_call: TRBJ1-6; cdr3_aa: CASSGTTGSPLHF; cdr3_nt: TGTGCCAGTTCAGGGACCACGGGTTCACCCCTCCACTTT
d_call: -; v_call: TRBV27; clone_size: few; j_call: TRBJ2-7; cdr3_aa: CASSLRGDEQYF; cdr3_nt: TGTGCCAGCAGTTTACGGGGCGACGAGCAGTACTTC
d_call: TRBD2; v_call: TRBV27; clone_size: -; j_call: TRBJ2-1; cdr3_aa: CASSYLGTSGRGLYNEQFF; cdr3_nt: TGTGCCAGCAGTTACCTCGGGACTAGCGGGAGGGGGCTATACAATGAGCAGTTCTTC
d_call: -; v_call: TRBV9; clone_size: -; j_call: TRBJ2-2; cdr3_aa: CASSGGVGPGELFF; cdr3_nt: TGTGCCAGCAGCGGGGGCGTCGGCCCCGGGGAGCTGTTTTTT